This T cell receptor (beta chain) was captured in a study of T cells after yellow fever vaccination (dated by TCRdb to between 2017 and 2020). Context from the whole study: Libraries from fractions with low cell numbers were prepared with the SMART-Seq v4 Ultra Low Input RNA kit. Bulk TCR alpha and beta repertoires were sequenced longitudinally to track T-cell clones before and after primary and booster YFV17D yellow fever vaccination. Two healthy male donors, one aged 18 to 30 and one aged 30 to 40 years, made up the cohort. Bulk PBMC replicates and cell subsets were isolated from blood drawn at multiple timepoints before and after both primary and secondary immunization. Broad study findings and their caveats: The study included only a couple of donors, which limits how far the findings can be generalized. Compared with the primary T-cell response, the secondary T-cell response was faster but weaker, reaching its peak on day 5 rather than on day 15. After the booster, most of the clones that had expanded following primary vaccination were detected again (almost 98% of CD4 and roughly nine tenths of CD8), which suggests that memory was broadly maintained. Because abundant contaminating clonotypes from the bulk population could be contained in FACS-sorted repertoires, computational filtering was required. A small fraction of clonotypes appeared in both the CD4 and CD8 compartments, likely as a result of convergent recombination.

The listed sequencing device is Illumina NovaSeq 6000. TCR cDNA was made using 5'RACE template switching, a step that added a universal primer site and unique molecular identifiers. Priming for cDNA synthesis came from both the TCR alpha and TCR beta constant segments. Libraries were amplified in two PCR steps, with sample barcodes and sequencing adapters added in the second step. Libraries were sequenced on Illumina HiSeq 2500 (2x100 bp) or NovaSeq (2x150 bp). The paper's data handling went like this. MIGEC handled demultiplexing of reads and collapsing into UMI consensus sequences, while MiXCR performed V(D)J alignment. Vaccine-responding clonotypes were defined with edgeR using replicate PBMC samples, requiring FDR below 0.01 and a log2 fold change above 5 up to day 15. Bulk clonotypes were assigned CD4 or CD8 identity according to which sequenced CD4 or CD8 repertoire held them at higher abundance. TCRdb's own reprocessing of the public reads used fastp at Q25 and MiXCR and kept productive beta chains. For every CDR3 protein sequence, its rows merge into one entry that carries the most common genes and DNA. The V and J calls reflect TCRdb's pipeline rather than the authors' work. The sample includes around 260,000 distinct CDR3 sequences, with about 5.2% observed a single time. The top ten constitute 2.5% to 4% of the sample.

Ten or more counts support this clonotype. The antigen it binds to is not known. The input lacks base qualities; no much larger clone sits a single base away. In the paper's terms, the treatment or condition label means: live attenuated yellow fever vaccine strain. A standard Ficoll-Paque protocol was used to isolate PBMCs from peripheral blood. CD4 and CD8 T-cell fractions were isolated with Dynabeads CD4 and CD8 positive selection kits. TriZol was used to extract RNA from bulk PBMCs, from CD4 and CD8 fractions, and from dextramer-positive and dextramer-negative fractions. Taken from the germline V gene, the CDR1 and CDR2 loops are SGHTA and FQGNSA. Trimming takes 1 base from V and 1 base from J, and the germline ends sit 8 bases apart. From the cysteine through the phenylalanine, the CDR3 covers 16 amino acids. Only the CDR3 DNA is retained, 48 bases long and in frame from the first base.

The receptor was isolated from a man aged 18 to 29 who received the YFV17D yellow fever vaccine. The input for sequencing was CD4+ T cells sorted from PBMCs, taken on the day of the yellow fever booster vaccination. The V and J segments used are TRBV7-2 and TRBJ2-6; the D gene cannot be resolved reliably. The CDR3 protein sequence reads: CASSLGLGSGANVLTF. DNA sequence: TGTGCCAGCAGCTTAGGGCTTGGGTCTGGGGCCAACGTCCTGACTTTC. Where the CDR3 stops, the reference TRBV7-2 and TRBJ2-6 genes take over; the full variable domain is GAGVSQSPSNKVTEKGKDVELRCDPISGHTALYWYRQSLGQGLEFLIYFQGNSAPDKSGLPSDRFSAERTGGSVSTLTIQRTQQEDSAVYLCASSLGLGSGANVLTFGAGSRLTVL.